This T cell receptor (beta chain) was identified in a study of OX40 agonist ivuxolimab in advanced cancers. The table came from immunoSEQ multiplex PCR; TCRdb's copy has only in-frame clones and leaves some out. The repertoire holds 98,000 or so clones, with roughly nine tenths as singletons. The CDR3 loop spans 14 amino acids. With 10 bases clipped from V and 6 bases from J, the junction kept 14 bases outside the gene matches. Germline loops: CDR1 SGHRS, CDR2 YFSETQ. The chain employs TRBV5-1 and TRBJ2-7; the match to TRBD1 covers 9 bases. Material: CD4+ or CD8+ T cells sorted from blood, obtained in a trial of the OX40 agonist ivuxolimab. The source of this sequence is an adult with an advanced solid tumor such as melanoma, head and neck, liver or kidney cancer. In DNA form, the CDR3 reads TGCGCCTGCCGACAGGGGGTAGGTAGCTCCGAGCAGTACTTC. This codes for CACRQGVGSSEQYF. Drawing the rest from reference TRBV5-1 and TRBJ2-7, the complete variable domain is KAGVTQTPRYLIKTRGQQVTLSCSPISGHRSVSWYQQTPGQGLQFLFEYFSETQRNKGNFPGRFSGRQFSNSRSEMNVSTLELGDSALYLCACRQGVGSSEQYFGPGTRLTVT.